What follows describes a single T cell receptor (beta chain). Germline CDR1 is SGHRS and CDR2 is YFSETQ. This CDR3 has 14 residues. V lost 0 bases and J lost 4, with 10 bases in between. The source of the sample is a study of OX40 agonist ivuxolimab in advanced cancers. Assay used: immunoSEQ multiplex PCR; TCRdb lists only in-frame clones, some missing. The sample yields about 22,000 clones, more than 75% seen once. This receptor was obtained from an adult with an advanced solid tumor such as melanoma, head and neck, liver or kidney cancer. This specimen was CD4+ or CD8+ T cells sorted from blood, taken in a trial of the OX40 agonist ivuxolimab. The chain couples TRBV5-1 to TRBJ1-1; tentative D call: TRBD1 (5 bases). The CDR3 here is CASSLAGGSTEAFF. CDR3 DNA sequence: TGCGCCAGCAGCTTGGCTGGGGGGAGCACTGAAGCTTTCTTT.